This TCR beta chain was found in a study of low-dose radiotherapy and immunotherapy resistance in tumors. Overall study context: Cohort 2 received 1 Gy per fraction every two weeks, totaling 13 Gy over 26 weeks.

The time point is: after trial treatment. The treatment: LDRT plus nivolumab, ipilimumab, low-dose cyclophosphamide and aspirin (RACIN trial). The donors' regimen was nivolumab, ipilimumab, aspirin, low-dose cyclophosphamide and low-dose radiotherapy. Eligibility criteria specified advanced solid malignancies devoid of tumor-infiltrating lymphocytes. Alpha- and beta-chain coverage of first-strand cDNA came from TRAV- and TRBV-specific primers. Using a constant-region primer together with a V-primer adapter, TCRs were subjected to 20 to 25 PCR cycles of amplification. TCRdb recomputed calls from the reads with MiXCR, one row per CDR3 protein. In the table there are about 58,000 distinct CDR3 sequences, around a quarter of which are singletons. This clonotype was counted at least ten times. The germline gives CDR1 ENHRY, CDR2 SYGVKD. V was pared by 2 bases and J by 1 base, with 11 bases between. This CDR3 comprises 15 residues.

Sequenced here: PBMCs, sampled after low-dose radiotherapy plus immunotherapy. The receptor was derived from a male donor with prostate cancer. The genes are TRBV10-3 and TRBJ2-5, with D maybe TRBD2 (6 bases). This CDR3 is CAISEGAGFQETQYF. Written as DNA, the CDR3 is TGTGCCATCAGTGAGGGGGCGGGGTTCCAAGAGACCCAGTACTTC.